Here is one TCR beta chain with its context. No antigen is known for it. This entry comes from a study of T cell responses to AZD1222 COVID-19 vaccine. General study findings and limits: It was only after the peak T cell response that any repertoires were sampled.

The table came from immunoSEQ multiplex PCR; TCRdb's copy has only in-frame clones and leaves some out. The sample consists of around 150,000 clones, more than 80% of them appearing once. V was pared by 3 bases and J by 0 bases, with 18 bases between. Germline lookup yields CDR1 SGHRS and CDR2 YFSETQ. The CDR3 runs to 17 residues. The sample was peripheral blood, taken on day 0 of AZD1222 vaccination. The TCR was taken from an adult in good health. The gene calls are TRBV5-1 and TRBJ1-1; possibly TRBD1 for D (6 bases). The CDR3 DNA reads TGCGCCAGCAGCTCACAAATAGGGGGAGGGTTGAACACTGAAGCTTTCTTT. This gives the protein CASSSQIGGGLNTEAFF.